This T cell receptor beta chain was profiled in a study of cytomegalovirus exposure and HLA in healthy donors. Worth noting for this clone: What it binds is unknown.

V was cut by 10 bases and J by 3 bases, with 13 bases left in between. The germline gives CDR1 ENHRY, CDR2 SYGVKD. The CDR3 has 12 amino acids. Findings and limits, study-wide: Analysis was carried out at a later point, and it linked a missense DCLRE1C variant to TCR beta V- and J-gene trimming.

The PCR contained 60 Vbeta and 13 Jbeta primers. Repertoires were generated with immunoSEQ multiplex PCR, while TCRdb's copy carries only in-frame clones and drops some. The sample lists over 95,000 clones; 65% to 85% were seen once. The sequenced sample consisted of PBMCs. This clonotype was sampled from a man aged 35-49 years in good health and CMV-seronegative. V usage is TRBV10-3 and J usage is TRBJ2-7, with D possibly TRBD2 on 6 matching bases. The CDR3: CATAGRLYEQYF. The CDR3 DNA reads TGTGCCACCGCCGGGAGACTCTACGAGCAGTACTTC.